This T cell receptor beta chain was found in a study of Ad26.COV2.S vaccination and SARS-CoV-2 variants. Profiling relied on immunoSEQ multiplex PCR, and the TCRdb table lists in-frame clones only, not all of them. The profile covers 300,000 to 350,000 clones, with around 84% appearing a single time and 1.9% taken by the ten largest. The treatment denotes: about 20 received Ad26.COV2.S at low or high dose, single or two shots; 5 received placebo; per-sample allocation not given. Sample collection was performed on day 63 after the first vaccine or placebo injection. The germline CDR1 and CDR2 sequences are LGHDT and YNNKEL (reference sequence). The CDR3 is 14 amino acids. V shed 3 bases, J shed 6 bases, and the junction held 6 bases outside the gene matches.

The rearrangement joins TRBV3-1 (or the pseudogene TRBV3-2) to TRBJ2-3; TRBD2 matches 7 bases. The TCR sequence derives from a person aged 18-60 years who received the Ad26.COV2.S COVID-19 vaccine or a placebo. Sequences were derived from peripheral blood, sampled in a trial of Ad26.COV2.S vaccine versus placebo. The CDR3 nucleotides read TGTGCCAGCAGCCATCTGGCGGGGGATGATACGCAGTATTTT. Amino acids: CASSHLAGDDTQYF.